The 10 T cell receptor beta chains reported below all come from one sample, sequenced in a study of T cells in Graves' hyperthyroidism and ophthalmopathy. The investigators amplified TCR beta CDR3 regions from RNA transcripts. An initial round of RT-PCR targeting the TCR CDR3 relied on the HTBI primer set. From the multiplex PCR reads, TCRdb called clonotypes with MiXCR, one entry per CDR3 protein. This sample yields about 340,000 distinct CDR3 sequences, of which roughly a fifth are seen a single time; about 50% belongs to the top ten. The sequenced sample was blood. The receptor set was obtained from a woman aged 45-65 years with Graves' hyperthyroidism.

The V call is TRBV6-1, the J call TRBJ1-1; D is unclear. This CDR3 is built from 12 residues. V was clipped by 8 bases and J by 5 bases, with 12 bases between them. Per the germline V gene, CDR1 is MNHNS and CDR2 is SASEGT. This chain's CDR3 is CASRRGGTEAFF. The CDR3 coding sequence is TGTGCCAGCCGGCGGGGAGGGACTGAAGCTTTCTTT.

This clonotype was seen repeatedly, ten times or more. The chain links TRBV12-3 or TRBV12-4 to TRBJ1-6; 11 bases are shared with TRBD1. There are 15 residues in the CDR3. J lost 8 bases, V lost 5 bases, and 5 bases had no gene match. CDR3 coding DNA: TGTGCCAGCAGTGTTGGACAGGGGGCAGATTCACCCCTCCACTTT. Translation gives CASSVGQGADSPLHF.

The chain combines TRBV20-1 with TRBJ1-2, with a tentative D call TRBD1 (5 bases). V lost 1 base, J lost 7 bases, and 13 bases lay in between. CDR3 length equals 13 residues. In germline, CDR1 is DFQATT, CDR2 SNEGSKA (reference sequence). The CDR3 sequence is CSARVPGQGGYTF. CDR3 coding DNA: TGCAGTGCTAGAGTCCCAGGGCAAGGTGGCTACACCTTC.

The genes are TRBV20-1 and TRBJ2-1, with 8 nucleotides matching TRBD2. This CDR3 is 13 amino acids long. V shed 5 bases and J 8 bases; nucleotides not matched to a gene: 8. Germline V gene sequence: CDR1 DFQATT, CDR2 SNEGSKA (reference sequence). CDR3 DNA sequence: TGCAGTGCTGGACCTGGACTAGCCTATGAGCAGTTCTTC. It is translated as CSAGPGLAYEQFF.

This clonotype appeared many times. V usage is TRBV5-5 and J usage is TRBJ2-5; TRBD1 matches at 9 bases. The ends lost 4 bases at V and 0 bases at J; junction bases unmatched: 7. This CDR3 has 16 residues. CDR1 and CDR2 (germline): SGHKS, YYEKEE (reference sequence). CDR3 residues: CASSIQQGAYQETQYF. The CDR3 DNA reads as TGTGCCAGCAGCATCCAACAGGGGGCGTACCAAGAGACCCAGTACTTC.

This clonotype was recorded many times. The chain links TRBV19 to TRBJ2-7; D is undetermined. V lost 6 bases and J 2 bases, leaving 11 bases between the germline ends. Germline V gene lookup returns CDR1 LNHDA and CDR2 SQIVND (reference sequence). The CDR3 loop spans 13 amino acids. The CDR3 coding sequence is TGTGCCAGTAGCTACGGGCTGCCCTACGAGCAGTACTTC. This gives the protein CASSYGLPYEQYF.

This clonotype was detected many times. The chain employs TRBV11-2 and TRBJ2-7, with D perhaps TRBD2 (5 bases). This CDR3 has 15 amino acids. V shed 2 bases and J shed 3 bases, with 14 bases lying between them. Germline V lookup: CDR1 SGHAT, CDR2 FQNNGV. CDR3 loop: CASSLIALRGYEQYF. The CDR3 DNA sequence: TGTGCCAGCAGCTTAATAGCGCTCCGCGGCTACGAGCAGTACTTC.

On this clonotype: A read error may explain this, as a much larger clone is one base away. The genes are TRBV29-1 and TRBJ1-1; 7 bases align to TRBD1. V lost 6 bases, J lost 6 bases, and 13 bases stayed unmatched. Germline V lookup: CDR1 SQVTM, CDR2 ANQGSEA. The CDR3 is made up of 14 amino acids. DNA for the CDR3: TGCAGCGTCAGTCCCGGGACAGTTAACGCTGAAGCTTTCTTT. Protein sequence: CSVSPGTVNAEAFF.

The table lists this clonotype with many counts. This chain uses TRBV6-1 with TRBJ2-7; 10 bases fit TRBD2. The ends lost 6 bases at V and 3 bases at J; junction bases unmatched: 11. The CDR3 length is 16 residues. Germline loops: CDR1 MNHNS, CDR2 SASEGT. Written as DNA, the CDR3 is TGTGCCAGCAGCCCCGTCAGCGGGAGGGCCCTCTACGAGCAGTACTTC. Protein product: CASSPVSGRALYEQYF.

This clonotype was seen repeatedly, ten times or more. The rearrangement uses TRBV30 and TRBJ2-1; 8 nucleotides line up with TRBD2. The trim removed 4 bases at V and 9 bases at J, leaving 14 bases unmatched. The germline V gene encodes CDR1 GTSNPN and CDR2 SVGIG (reference sequence). The CDR3 runs to 15 residues. The CDR3 nucleotides are TGTGCCTGGACTTCCCTCCAAGCGGGAGACAGTGAGCAGTTCTTC. As protein: CAWTSLQAGDSEQFF.